One sample yielded the 26 T cell receptor beta chains listed below, sequenced in a study of blood T cells in healthy people across ages. Using a J-beta primer mix together with a sample-barcoded 5' primer, a second PCR was run for about 6 to 12 cycles. TCRdb fed the 5' RACE reads into MiXCR, producing one record per CDR3 protein. The sample consists of 1.5 million to 2 million distinct CDR3 sequences, roughly 32% of them appearing once. The specimen was blood. The receptors derive from a woman aged 25 to 39 in good health.

Regarding this clonotype: This may stem from a read error, because a much larger clone lies one nucleotide away. The rearrangement links TRBV7-2 to TRBJ2-3; D uncertain. Trimming took 5 bases from V and 6 from J, leaving 6 bases between them. CDR3 size: 11 residues. Per the germline V gene, CDR1 is SGHTA and CDR2 is FQGNSA. CDR3 in DNA: TGTACCAGCAGCGGCTCGGATACGCAGTATTTT. Its protein product is CTSSGSDTQYF.

This clonotype was observed a handful of times. The chain recombines TRBV5-1 with TRBJ2-3; the match to TRBD2 covers 7 bases. This CDR3 spans 16 amino acids. Per the germline V gene, CDR1 is SGHRS and CDR2 is YFSETQ. V dropped 5 bases and J dropped 2; count of bases not matched to a gene: 11. This chain's CDR3 is CASSISGTLDTDTQYF. The CDR3, as DNA: TGCGCCAGCAGTATCAGCGGGACGTTAGACACAGATACGCAGTATTTT.

V gene TRBV3-1 combines with J gene TRBJ2-1; tentative D call: TRBD2 (6 bases). V lost 3 bases and J 7 bases, leaving 10 bases between the germline ends. There are 13 residues in the CDR3. Germline CDR1 reads LGHDT; CDR2 reads YNNKEL (reference sequence). DNA for the CDR3: TGTGCCAGCAGCCAGGGACTCTCAAATGAGCAGTTCTTC. This codes for CASSQGLSNEQFF.

The chain has TRBV12-3 or TRBV12-4 and TRBJ2-1; D uncertain. The CDR3 sequence is 16 residues long. The V end lost 5 bases, the J end lost 0 bases, and 14 bases lay between the germline ends. CDR3 protein: CASSPRRLSSYNEQFF. DNA of the CDR3: TGTGCCAGCAGTCCCCGACGCCTCAGCTCCTACAATGAGCAGTTCTTC.

This clonotype has only a few counts. The chain links TRBV27 to TRBJ2-6; possibly TRBD1 for D (5 bases). Germline V gives CDR1 MNHEY, CDR2 SMNVEV (reference sequence). CDR3 length equals 14 residues. Trimming took 4 bases from V and 3 from J, leaving 7 bases between them. The CDR3 reads CASSSRVGANVLTF. The CDR3 DNA sequence: TGTGCCAGCAGTTCCAGGGTTGGGGCCAACGTCCTGACTTTC.

V is TRBV20-1 and J is TRBJ1-1; D gene unclear. Trimming removed 6 bases from V and 6 bases from J, with 32 bases in between. Germline lookup yields CDR1 DFQATT and CDR2 SNEGSKA (reference sequence). CDR3 length equals 18 residues. CDR3 sequence reads: CSARVTKGRTRPRPEAFF. The CDR3 region has the DNA TGCAGTGCCCGAGTTACCAAGGGTCGAACACGGCCGAGACCTGAAGCTTTCTTT.

Of note for this clonotype: It is likely a read error, because the conserved phenylalanine at the end of the CDR3 is missing. This chain connects TRBV20-1 to TRBJ2-1; 10 bases fit TRBD2. CDR1 DFQATT and CDR2 SNEGSKA come from the germline V gene (reference sequence). The V and J ends lost 1 base and 7 bases, in that order; junction bases with no gene match: 7. The CDR3 contains 15 residues. CDR3 protein: CSARVQRGGRNEQFV. The CDR3, as DNA: TGCAGTGCTAGAGTCCAGCGGGGGGGCCGGAATGAGCAGTTCGTC.

The chain employs TRBV11-3 and TRBJ2-1, with 13 bases aligning to TRBD2. Germline V gene data show CDR1 as SGHNT and CDR2 as YENEEA. V trimming: 4 bases; J trimming: 6 bases; junction bases outside the gene matches: 6. This CDR3 has 16 amino acids. The CDR3 sequence: CASSSRLAGGLNEQFF. For the CDR3, the DNA is TGTGCCAGCAGCTCCCGACTAGCGGGGGGTCTCAATGAGCAGTTCTTC.

This clonotype was seen more than once but under ten times. The chain couples TRBV3-1 to TRBJ1-1; 10 bases are shared with TRBD1. The junction had 8 bases not matched to a gene; V was cut back by 3 bases and J by 4 bases. Germline CDR1 reads LGHDT; CDR2 reads YNNKEL (reference sequence). This CDR3 has 16 amino acids. The CDR3 DNA follows: TGTGCCAGCAGCCACCGACGGACAGGGGGTAGCACTGAAGCTTTCTTT. As protein: CASSHRRTGGSTEAFF.

This clonotype was counted only a few times. The rearrangement uses TRBV29-1 and TRBJ2-7; 8 nucleotides match TRBD2. Germline CDR1 and CDR2: SQVTM and ANQGSEA. The CDR3 loop spans 14 amino acids. Trimming at V came to 5 bases and at J to 2 bases, leaving 8 bases not matched to a gene. The CDR3, as DNA: TGCAGCGTTTCAAGATTAGCGGGGACCTACGAGCAGTACTTC. It yields the protein CSVSRLAGTYEQYF.

This clonotype was observed a handful of times. The chain carries TRBV5-1 and TRBJ2-7; D is uncertain. V was shortened by 6 bases and J by 0 bases, with 19 bases between the two germline ends. CDR1 and CDR2 from the germline V gene are SGHRS and YFSETQ. This CDR3 is 16 amino acids long. This chain's CDR3 is CASTPVPQVRSYEQYF. The DNA of the CDR3 is TGCGCCAGCACTCCCGTCCCGCAGGTTCGCTCCTACGAGCAGTACTTC. Supplemented by reference TRBV5-1 and TRBJ2-7, the full variable domain reads KAGVTQTPRYLIKTRGQQVTLSCSPISGHRSVSWYQQTPGQGLQFLFEYFSETQRNKGNFPGRFSGRQFSNSRSEMNVSTLELGDSALYLCASTPVPQVRSYEQYFGPGTRLTVT.

This clonotype was recorded only once. One junction end disagrees with the germline gene, perhaps due to a read error. The genes are TRBV12-3 or TRBV12-4 and TRBJ2-3; D unclear. The CDR3 is 13 amino acids. CDR3 protein: CAISRSRADMQYF. In DNA form, the CDR3 reads TGTGCCATCTCGAGGTCTAGAGCAGATATGCAGTATTTT.

The rearrangement links TRBV20-1 to TRBJ2-1; the D gene is possibly TRBD1 (6 bases). CDR3 length equals 14 residues. Deletions cut 3 bases from V and 4 bases from J, with 13 bases between. CDR1 and CDR2 (germline): DFQATT, SNEGSKA (reference sequence). The CDR3 DNA reads TGCAGTGCTAGGTCCGGGACAACATACAATGAGCAGTTCTTC. This gives the protein CSARSGTTYNEQFF.

This clonotype was detected a few times. Here the CDR3 reads CASSEDAGVQGTDTQYF. Here the CDR3 DNA reads TGTGCCAGCAGTGAAGATGCAGGGGTTCAGGGCACAGATACGCAGTATTTT. The J gene is TRBJ2-3, the V gene TRBV6-1; maybe TRBD1 (6 bases). V was cut by 1 base and J by 1 base, with 15 bases left in between. Germline CDR1 MNHNS, CDR2 SASEGT. The CDR3 sequence is 17 residues long.

The chain links TRBV9 to TRBJ1-1; 11 bases fit TRBD1. Germline V CDR1 and CDR2: SGDLS, YYNGEE. There are 16 residues in the CDR3. The trim removed 4 bases at V and 1 base at J, leaving 6 bases unmatched. The CDR3, as DNA: TGTGCCAGCAGCCCAGACGGGACAGGGGGGAACACTGAAGCTTTCTTT. It encodes CASSPDGTGGNTEAFF.

In regard to this clonotype: This may come from a read error, since a much larger clone is one base off. This rearrangement joins TRBV7-3 to TRBJ2-3; 8 bases align to TRBD2. This CDR3 has 15 amino acids. In germline, CDR1 is SGHTA, CDR2 FQGTGA. In nucleotides, the CDR3 is TGTGCCGGCAGCCCCACGGGGGGGATCACAGATACGCAGTATTTT. The encoded protein is CAGSPTGGITDTQYF.

The chain uses TRBV7-8 and TRBJ1-1, with D maybe TRBD1 (6 bases). Deletions cut 5 bases from V and 4 bases from J, with 20 bases between. The CDR3 spans 16 residues. Germline values: CDR1 SGHVS, CDR2 FQNEAQ. For the CDR3, the DNA is TGTGCCAGCAGCCCTACCACCCAGGGGCGAAGCACTGAAGCTTTCTTT. The encoded protein is CASSPTTQGRSTEAFF. Together with reference TRBV7-8 and TRBJ1-1, the CDR3 gives the full variable domain: GAGVSQSPRYKVAKRGQDVALRCDPISGHVSLFWYQQALGQGPEFLTYFQNEAQLDKSGLPSDRFFAERPEGSVSTLKIQRTQQEDSAVYLCASSPTTQGRSTEAFFGQGTRLTVV.

The sample holds many counts of this clonotype. This rearrangement joins TRBV20-1 to TRBJ1-6; 9 nucleotides line up with TRBD1. This CDR3 spans 15 amino acids. Looked up from germline, CDR1 is DFQATT and CDR2 is SNEGSKA (reference sequence). V gave up 2 bases and J gave up 11 bases; unmatched junction bases: 10. In DNA form, the CDR3 reads TGCAGTGCTAGAATGCCGGGACAGGGAAGGGCACCCCTCCACTTT. It is translated as CSARMPGQGRAPLHF.

Points on this clonotype: A much larger clone differs from this one at a single base, so this may be a read error. The chain combines TRBV4-1 with TRBJ2-1; TRBD2 matches at 7 bases. The CDR3 covers 15 residues. The germline V gene encodes CDR1 MGHRA and CDR2 YSYEKL. The CDR3 DNA reads as TGCGCCAGCAGCCAAGCGGGCGGGAGTGGGAATGAGCGGTTCTTC. Amino acid sequence: CASSQAGGSGNERFF.

The chain employs TRBV20-1 and TRBJ2-2; TRBD1 is a possible D gene (6 bases). CDR1 is DFQATT and CDR2 is SNEGSKA in the germline V gene (reference sequence). The CDR3 has 15 amino acids. Trimming removed 3 bases at V and 5 bases at J, with 16 bases between. The DNA for the CDR3 is TGCAGTGCTAGGCCCTTAGGGGGTTGGACCGGGGAGCTGTTTTTT. Its translation: CSARPLGGWTGELFF.

The CDR3: CASSLSRQGTSGYNEQFF. The CDR3, as DNA: TGTGCCAGCAGTTTATCCCGACAGGGGACTAGCGGATACAATGAGCAGTTCTTC. V usage is TRBV28 and J usage is TRBJ2-1; 11 bases fit TRBD2. The CDR3 sequence is 18 residues long. Germline CDR1 and CDR2: MDHEN and SYDVKM. The V gene end was trimmed by 1 base and the J gene end by 4 bases; junction bases not matched to a gene: 9.

Points on this clonotype: Mismatch with germline at one junction end may stem from a read error. The rearrangement joins TRBV20-1 to TRBJ1-6; D is perhaps TRBD1 (5 bases). This CDR3 is built from 16 residues. Germline loops: CDR1 DFQATT, CDR2 SNEGSKA (reference sequence). The DNA for the CDR3 is TGCAGTGCTAGAGGCCGCCCGGGGCCAGGAGATTCACCCCGCCACTTT. This translates into CSARGRPGPGDSPRHF.

This chain links TRBV30 with TRBJ1-5; D remains ambiguous. CDR1 is GTSNPN and CDR2 is SVGIG in the germline V gene (reference sequence). CDR3 length: 13 amino acids. V was pared by 1 base and J by 6 bases, with 10 bases between. This CDR3 is CAWSGGGGQPQHF. The CDR3 DNA follows: TGTGCCTGGAGTGGGGGAGGAGGTCAGCCCCAGCATTTT.

This chain uses TRBV7-8 with TRBJ2-2, with D hard to call. This CDR3 has 13 residues. V was pared by 2 bases and J by 5 bases, with 6 bases between. Germline values: CDR1 SGHVS, CDR2 FQNEAQ. The CDR3 here is CASSLQKTGELFF. The CDR3 region has the DNA TGTGCCAGCAGCTTACAGAAAACCGGGGAGCTGTTTTTT.

This clonotype has more than one count but fewer than ten. J is TRBJ1-5 and V is TRBV20-1; D gene uncertain. Germline CDR1 reads DFQATT; CDR2 reads SNEGSKA (reference sequence). Trimming removed 5 bases at V and 6 bases at J, with 14 bases between. The CDR3 runs 13 residues. The CDR3 here is CSALSSDLQPQHF. The CDR3 DNA is TGCAGTGCTTTGTCGTCCGACCTTCAGCCCCAGCATTTT.

The CDR3: CSAGGGTGVNEQYF. The CDR3 nucleotides are TGCAGTGCTGGGGGAGGGACAGGAGTTAATGAGCAGTACTTC. The J gene is TRBJ2-5, the V gene TRBV20-1, with D tentatively TRBD1 (8 bases). CDR1 is DFQATT, CDR2 SNEGSKA, per germline (reference sequence). Trimming shortened V by 5 bases and J by 11 bases, and 24 bases separated the two germline ends. The CDR3 has 14 residues.